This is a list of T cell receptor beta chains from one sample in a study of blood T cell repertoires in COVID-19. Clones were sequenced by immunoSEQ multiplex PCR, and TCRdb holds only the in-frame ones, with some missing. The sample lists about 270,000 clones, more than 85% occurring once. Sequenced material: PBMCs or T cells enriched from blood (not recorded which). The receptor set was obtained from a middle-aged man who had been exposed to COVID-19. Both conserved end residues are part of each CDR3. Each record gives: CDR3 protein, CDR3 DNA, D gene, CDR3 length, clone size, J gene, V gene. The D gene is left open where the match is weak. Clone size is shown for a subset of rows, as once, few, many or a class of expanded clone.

CASSRGIGVTGNTIYF TGTGCCAGCAGCCGGGGAATCGGGGTAACTGGAAACACCATATATTTT . 16 . TRBJ1-3 TRBV7-8
CASSPIGDRGYGYTF TGTGCCAGCAGCCCAATCGGAGACAGGGGCTATGGCTACACCTTC TRBD1 15 . TRBJ1-2 TRBV14
CASSLQGNSNQPQHF TGCGCCAGCAGCTTACAGGGGAATAGCAATCAGCCCCAGCATTTT TRBD1 15 . TRBJ1-5 TRBV4-1
CAWSVGQGLKNIQYF TGTGCCTGGAGTGTGGGACAGGGTTTGAAAAACATTCAGTACTTC TRBD1 15 . TRBJ2-4 TRBV30
CASSFLAVSTEQYF TGTGCCAGCAGTTTTCTAGCGGTTAGTACCGAGCAGTACTTC TRBD2 14 . TRBJ2-7 TRBV28
CASRSTGTGLYEQYF TGTGCCAGCAGATCGACCGGGACAGGGCTATACGAGCAGTACTTC TRBD1 15 . TRBJ2-7 TRBV6-5
CAWSRRQYSNQPQHF TGTGCCTGGAGTAGAAGACAGTATAGCAATCAGCCCCAGCATTTT . 15 . TRBJ1-5 TRBV30
CASSPGLLGGGANVLTF TGCGCCAGCAGCCCCGGCCTGTTAGGAGGGGGGGCCAACGTCCTGACTTTC . 17 . TRBJ2-6 TRBV4-3
CASSQTGGSGIIPEQYF TGCGCCAGCAGCCAGACCGGAGGTAGCGGGATAATCCCCGAGCAGTACTTC TRBD2 17 . TRBJ2-7 TRBV4-1
CASSARGPSGRQSNEQFF TGTGCCAGCAGCGCCCGAGGGCCTAGCGGGAGGCAATCCAATGAGCAGTTCTTC TRBD2 18 . TRBJ2-1 TRBV9
CASSLYREHEQYF TGTGCCAGCAGCTTATATCGGGAGCACGAGCAGTACTTC . 13 once TRBJ2-7 TRBV7-2